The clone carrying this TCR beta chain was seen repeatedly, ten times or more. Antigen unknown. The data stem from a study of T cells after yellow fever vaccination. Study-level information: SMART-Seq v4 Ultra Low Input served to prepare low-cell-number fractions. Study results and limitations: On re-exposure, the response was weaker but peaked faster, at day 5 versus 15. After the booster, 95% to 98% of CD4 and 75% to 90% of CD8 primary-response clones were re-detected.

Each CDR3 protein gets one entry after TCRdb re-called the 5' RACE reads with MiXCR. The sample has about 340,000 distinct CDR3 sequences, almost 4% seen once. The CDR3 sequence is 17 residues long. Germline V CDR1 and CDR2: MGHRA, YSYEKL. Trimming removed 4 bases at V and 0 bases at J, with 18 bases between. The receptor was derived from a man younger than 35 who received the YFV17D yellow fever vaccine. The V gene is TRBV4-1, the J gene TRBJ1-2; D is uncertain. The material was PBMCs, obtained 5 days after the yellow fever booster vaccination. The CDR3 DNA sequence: TGCGCCAGCAGCCCCCGAGGGCTTTCCGGAGCTAACTATGGCTACACCTTC. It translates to CASSPRGLSGANYGYTF.